These T cell receptor beta chains were read from a single sample in a study of preoperative IRX-2 immunotherapy in early breast cancer. Data came from immunoSEQ multiplex PCR; TCRdb stores just in-frame clones and leaves some out. The table shows around 62,000 clones, with around 94% occurring only once. This material was collected from a patient treated with IRX-2 immunotherapy. These receptors were collected from a human donor with breast cancer. Both conserved end residues are part of each CDR3. The order of the fields is clone size, V gene, D gene, J gene, CDR3 length, CDR3 DNA, CDR3 protein. A D gene is named only where the DNA matches it firmly. Size is stated for part of the rows, as once, few or many counts, or as a class when the clone is expanded.

>.|TRBV7-6|.|TRBJ2-1|15
TGTGCCAGCAGCCCAGTGGGAGGCCGCCACAATGAGCAGTTCTTC
CASSPVGGRHNEQFF
>.|TRBV30|.|TRBJ2-5|16
TGTGCCTGGAGTGTAACAGGGAGGGGGACCCAAGAGACCCAGTACTTC
CAWSVTGRGTQETQYF
>.|TRBV9|.|TRBJ2-2|12
TGTGCCAGCAGTTGGGTTACCGGGGAGCTGTTTTTT
CASSWVTGELFF
>.|TRBV30|TRBD1|TRBJ1-2|14
TGTGCCTGGAATCACCTCGGACAGGGGTATGGCTACACCTTC
CAWNHLGQGYGYTF
>.|TRBV5-4|TRBD1|TRBJ2-1|15
TGTGCCAGCAGCTTGGGGGACAGGGGTACGGATGAGCAGTTCTTC
CASSLGDRGTDEQFF
>.|TRBV6-1|.|TRBJ2-3|14
TGTGCCAGCCAGGGGGGGGGCGCGGCAGATACGCAGTATTTT
CASQGGGAADTQYF
>.|TRBV28|.|TRBJ2-3|13
TGTGCCAGCATCAATGGGGGAACAGATACGCAGTATTTT
CASINGGTDTQYF
>.|TRBV6-1|TRBD1|TRBJ1-2|14
TGTGCCAGCAGTGAAGCGCGGGACAGGGGGCTACACACCTTC
CASSEARDRGLHTF
>.|TRBV5-1|.|TRBJ1-1|15
TGCGCCAGCAGCTCCCTGGGGAACCGCGGCACTGAAGCTTTCTTT
CASSSLGNRGTEAFF
>.|TRBV7-2|.|TRBJ2-1|15
TGTGCCAGCAGCCCAGTAGTGGGCTCCTACAATGAGCAGTTCTTC
CASSPVVGSYNEQFF
>.|TRBV5-1|.|TRBJ2-5|12
TGCGCCAGCAGCCTCATCCAAGAGACCCAGTACTTC
CASSLIQETQYF
>.|TRBV28|.|TRBJ1-6|14
TGTGCCAGCAGGGAAGCGGGCAGTAATTCACCCCTCCACTTT
CASREAGSNSPLHF
>.|TRBV6-4|.|TRBJ2-1|12
TGTGCCAGCAGTGACAATGGGCCGGAGCAGTTCTTC
CASSDNGPEQFF
>.|TRBV6-5|.|TRBJ2-3|16
TGTGCCAGCAGTTATTTTAAGGGGGGACACACAGATACGCAGTATTTT
CASSYFKGGHTDTQYF
>.|TRBV2|TRBD1|TRBJ1-2|14
TGTGCCAGCAGCGCACAGGGGTCTAACTATGGCTACACCTTC
CASSAQGSNYGYTF
>.|TRBV7-8|.|TRBJ2-3|15
TGTGCCAGCAGCTTAGGAGGGTGGAGGGCGGATACGCAGTATTTT
CASSLGGWRADTQYF
>.|TRBV15|.|TRBJ2-1|13
TGTGGGACTGGGGGGACTGGGGACAATGAGCAGTTCTTC
CGTGGTGDNEQFF
>.|TRBV6-4|.|TRBJ2-2|14
TGTGCCAGCAGTGACTCAATCGACACCGGGGAGCTGTTTTTT
CASSDSIDTGELFF
>.|TRBV4-1|.|TRBJ1-5|14
TGCGCCAGCAGCCACGGACAGATAAATCAGCCCCAGCATTTT
CASSHGQINQPQHF
>.|TRBV5-1|.|TRBJ2-5|15
TGCGCCAGCAGCTTGGTGGCCATGGGCGGCGAGACCCAGTACTTC
CASSLVAMGGETQYF
>once|TRBV18|.|TRBJ1-1|14
TGTGCCAGCTCACCATTGGGGGCTGACACTGAAGCTTTCTTT
CASSPLGADTEAFF